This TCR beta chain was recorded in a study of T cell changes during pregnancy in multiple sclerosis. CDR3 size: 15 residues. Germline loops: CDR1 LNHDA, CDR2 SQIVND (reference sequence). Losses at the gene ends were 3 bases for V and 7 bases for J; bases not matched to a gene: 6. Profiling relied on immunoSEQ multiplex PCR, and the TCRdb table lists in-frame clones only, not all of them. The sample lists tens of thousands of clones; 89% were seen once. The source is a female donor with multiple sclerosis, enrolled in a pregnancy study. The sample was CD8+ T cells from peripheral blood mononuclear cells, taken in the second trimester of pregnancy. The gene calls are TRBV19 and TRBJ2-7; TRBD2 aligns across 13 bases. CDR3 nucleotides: TGTGCCAGTAGTATTACACTAGCGGGAGGGCGAGAGCAGTACTTC. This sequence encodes CASSITLAGGREQYF. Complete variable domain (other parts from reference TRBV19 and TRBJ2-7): DGGITQSPKYLFRKEGQNVTLSCEQNLNHDAMYWYRQDPGQGLRLIYYSQIVNDFQKGDIAEGYSVSREKKESFPLTVTSAQKNPTAFYLCASSITLAGGREQYFGPGTRLTVT.